This passage covers 27 T cell receptor beta chains from one sample sequenced in a study of T-cell reconstitution after alpha-beta-depleted transplantation in children. Construction of the TCRbeta library involved unique molecular identifiers. TCRdb reprocessed the PCR reads with MiXCR, giving one entry per CDR3 protein. This sample has more than 15,000 distinct CDR3 sequences; 4.5% to 6.5% occur once, and the top ten carry around 6.9%. This specimen consisted of PBMCs, obtained before TCRalphabeta/CD19-depleted stem cell transplant. Source of these receptors: a boy aged 5-17 years with acute lymphoblastic leukemia, due to receive a stem cell transplant.

This clonotype was recorded many times. The chain recombines TRBV5-6 with TRBJ2-2; no clear D. This CDR3 comprises 13 residues. The V end was cut by 6 bases, the J end by 2 bases, with 8 bases between. CDR1 is SGHDT and CDR2 is YYEEEE in the germline V gene. CDR3 bases: TGTGCCAGCAAGGAATTTAACACCGGGGAGCTGTTTTTT. Translating gives CASKEFNTGELFF.

This clonotype qualifies as medium-sized. CDR3 in DNA: TGTGCCAGCAGTCCCCTCTACGAGCAGTACTTC. Encoded protein: CASSPLYEQYF. This rearrangement joins TRBV28 to TRBJ2-7; D remains ambiguous. The CDR3 extends over 11 amino acids. Germline lookup yields CDR1 MDHEN and CDR2 SYDVKM. The V end lost 5 bases, the J end lost 3 bases, and 5 bases lay between the germline ends.

There are many counts of this clonotype. This chain connects TRBV12-3 or TRBV12-4 to TRBJ2-2, with 13 bases aligning to TRBD2. J was trimmed by 2 bases and V by 3 bases; bases with no gene match: 12. CDR3 length: 20 amino acids. CDR3 protein: CASSLVLSGTSGINTGELFF. The CDR3 nucleotides are TGTGCCAGCAGTTTGGTGCTTTCCGGGACTAGCGGGATTAACACCGGGGAGCTGTTTTTT.

There are many counts of this clonotype. This chain connects TRBV29-1 to TRBJ2-5; the D gene is possibly TRBD1 (6 bases). V was trimmed by 7 bases and J by 2 bases, leaving 11 bases between them. The germline V gene has CDR1 SQVTM and CDR2 ANQGSEA. This CDR3 has 12 residues. The CDR3 region has the DNA TGCAGCGCGAGGACAGCTCAAGAGACCCAGTACTTC. It codes for CSARTAQETQYF. The whole variable domain, filled in from reference TRBV29-1 and TRBJ2-5, reads SAVISQKPSRDICQRGTSLTIQCQVDSQVTMMFWYRQQPGQSLTLIATANQGSEATYESGFVIDKFPISRPNLTFSTLTVSNMSPEDSSIYLCSARTAQETQYFGPGTRLLVL.

This clonotype qualifies as medium-sized. This chain joins TRBV13 and TRBJ2-5; the D gene could be TRBD1 or TRBD2 (5 bases each). CDR3 length: 16 amino acids. The germline CDR1 and CDR2 sequences are PRHDT and FYEKMQ (reference sequence). V lost 5 bases and J 2 bases, leaving 18 bases between the germline ends. CDR3 in DNA: TGTGCCAGCAGCCCCCCCGACAGCGGTTGGCAAGAGACCCAGTACTTC. It yields the protein CASSPPDSGWQETQYF. Full variable domain (rest looked up from reference TRBV13 and TRBJ2-5): AAGVIQSPRHLIKEKRETATLKCYPIPRHDTVYWYQQGPGQDPQFLISFYEKMQSDKGSIPDRFSAQQFSDYHSELNMSSLELGDSALYFCASSPPDSGWQETQYFGPGTRLLVL.

This clonotype was recorded at least ten times. Germline and junction disagree at one end, which may indicate a read error. The chain employs TRBV20-1 and TRBJ1-1; 9 nucleotides line up with TRBD1. CDR3 length: 14 residues. CDR1 is DFQATT, CDR2 SNEGSKA, per germline (reference sequence). CDR3 DNA sequence: TGCAGTGCCATGGGGACAGGGTTGGACACTGAAACTTTCTTT. Protein sequence: CSAMGTGLDTETFF.

This clonotype occurred many times. The chain links TRBV4-3 to TRBJ2-5, with 7 bases matching TRBD1. J lost 5 bases, V lost 0 bases, and 9 bases had no gene match. The CDR3 runs to 16 residues. Germline V gene sequence: CDR1 LGHNA, CDR2 YSLEER. This CDR3 reads CASSQEGPRGSETQYF. DNA for the CDR3: TGCGCCAGCAGCCAAGAGGGACCCAGGGGGTCGGAGACCCAGTACTTC.

This clonotype was counted ten times or more. The V gene is TRBV5-1, the J gene TRBJ1-1; possible D gene TRBD1, 6 bases. V lost 3 bases and J 2 bases, leaving 8 bases between the germline ends. Germline lookup yields CDR1 SGHRS and CDR2 YFSETQ. CDR3 length: 13 amino acids. The CDR3 region has the DNA TGCGCCAGCAGCTGGACAGTCAACACTGAAGCTTTCTTT. Its translation: CASSWTVNTEAFF.

This clonotype is labeled medium-sized (0.01 to 0.1%). The CDR3 sequence: CASSVGGAVWNEQFF. CDR3 nucleotides: TGTGCCAGCAGCGTAGGGGGGGCCGTATGGAATGAGCAGTTCTTC. This chain uses TRBV9 with TRBJ2-1; tentatively, D is TRBD1 or TRBD2 (6 bases each). Trimming removed 0 bases at V and 7 bases at J, with 14 bases between. This CDR3 is 15 amino acids long. The germline CDR1 and CDR2 sequences are SGDLS and YYNGEE.

Many counts were recorded for this clonotype. The chain has TRBV11-2 and TRBJ2-5; maybe TRBD2 (6 bases). This CDR3 comprises 17 residues. Germline values: CDR1 SGHAT, CDR2 FQNNGV. V lost 4 bases and J lost 4, with 22 bases in between. In DNA, the CDR3 is TGTGCCAGCAGCTCGGGCGGGGTCATGGGGCTTACAGAGACCCAGTACTTC. This codes for CASSSGGVMGLTETQYF.

This clonotype occurred many times. The CDR3 region is CASSQDRIPQAGYGYTF. In DNA form, the CDR3 reads TGTGCCAGCAGCCAAGATAGAATCCCCCAGGCCGGCTATGGCTACACCTTC. The chain combines TRBV4-2 with TRBJ1-2; D is uncertain. Germline V CDR1 and CDR2: LGHNA, YNFKEQ. The CDR3 has 17 residues. V lost 0 bases and J 4 bases, leaving 18 bases between the germline ends.

Ten or more counts support this clonotype. This chain links TRBV7-6 with TRBJ2-4; 7 nucleotides match TRBD2. The CDR3 extends over 12 amino acids. Germline V gene sequence: CDR1 SGHVS, CDR2 FNYEAQ. V gave up 5 bases and J gave up 8 bases; unmatched junction bases: 3. The CDR3 sequence: CASSRAGDIQYF. CDR3 bases: TGTGCCAGCAGCCGCGCGGGAGACATTCAGTACTTC.

For this clonotype: Since a much larger clone is just one base distant, this may be a read error. The chain couples TRBV2 to TRBJ1-4; 10 nucleotides agree with TRBD1. This CDR3 spans 18 amino acids. Germline loops: CDR1 SNHLY, CDR2 FYNNEI. The chain's CDR3 is CTSSKTRDRGDANEKLFF. The CDR3 coding sequence is TGTACCAGCAGCAAAACTCGGGACAGGGGAGATGCTAATGAAAAACTGTTTTTT.

The sample holds many counts of this clonotype. The chain joins TRBV11-2 to TRBJ1-1; D is undetermined. From germline, CDR1 is SGHAT and CDR2 FQNNGV. V was clipped by 1 base and J by 0 bases, with 6 bases between them. The CDR3 runs to 14 residues. CDR3 nucleotides: TGTGCCAGCAGCTTAGTACGTTTGAACACTGAAGCTTTCTTT. Translation: CASSLVRLNTEAFF.

This clonotype has ten or more counts. The rearrangement joins TRBV20-1 to TRBJ2-3; TRBD2 agrees at 8 bases. Germline V gene lookup returns CDR1 DFQATT and CDR2 SNEGSKA (reference sequence). The CDR3 extends over 19 amino acids. The trim removed 3 bases at V and 1 base at J, leaving 18 bases unmatched. Written as DNA, the CDR3 is TGCAGTGCTAGCCTCACGAATAGGCGGGAGGCGGGCGGCACAGATACGCAGTATTTT. This gives the protein CSASLTNRREAGGTDTQYF.

This clonotype was counted at least ten times. This chain connects TRBV15 to TRBJ2-7; D gene ambiguous. Germline V gives CDR1 LNHNV, CDR2 YYDKDF (reference sequence). This CDR3 is built from 13 residues. V was trimmed by 3 bases and J by 4 bases, leaving 10 bases between them. This chain's CDR3 is CATSRSDDYEQYF. The CDR3 coding sequence is TGTGCCACCAGCAGGTCCGACGATTACGAGCAGTACTTC.

This clonotype has ten or more counts. The rearrangement uses TRBV11-3 and TRBJ2-3, with 14 bases fitting TRBD2. Germline V gene lookup returns CDR1 SGHNT and CDR2 YENEEA. V shed 5 bases and J 4 bases; nucleotides not matched to a gene: 5. This CDR3 comprises 16 residues. The chain's CDR3 is CASSEPGLAGADTQYF. CDR3 in DNA: TGTGCCAGCAGCGAGCCGGGACTAGCGGGAGCAGATACGCAGTATTTT.

This clonotype was counted at least ten times. The chain joins TRBV7-6 to TRBJ1-4; the D gene is possibly TRBD1 (5 bases). The V end was cut by 5 bases, the J end by 5 bases, with 15 bases between. Looked up from germline, CDR1 is SGHVS and CDR2 is FNYEAQ. The CDR3 is 15 residues long. Here the CDR3 reads CASSPGGVWNEKLFF. In DNA form, the CDR3 reads TGTGCCAGCAGCCCAGGAGGGGTTTGGAATGAAAAACTGTTTTTT.

This clonotype was observed at least ten times. The V call is TRBV12-3 or TRBV12-4, the J call TRBJ2-6; D not certain. V was pared by 3 bases and J by 3 bases, with 3 bases between. The CDR3 has 13 amino acids. The chain's CDR3 is CASSFVGANVLTF. In DNA, the CDR3 is TGTGCCAGCAGTTTTGTTGGGGCCAACGTCCTGACTTTC.

This clonotype was detected ten times or more. This chain links TRBV29-1 with TRBJ1-2; D not resolved. The CDR3 length is 13 residues. Germline V gene sequence: CDR1 SQVTM, CDR2 ANQGSEA. V was clipped by 4 bases and J by 0 bases, with 9 bases between them. The CDR3 nucleotides are TGCAGCGTTGCTGAGGGAACTAACTATGGCTACACCTTC. It specifies CSVAEGTNYGYTF. The whole variable domain, filled in from reference TRBV29-1 and TRBJ1-2, reads SAVISQKPSRDICQRGTSLTIQCQVDSQVTMMFWYRQQPGQSLTLIATANQGSEATYESGFVIDKFPISRPNLTFSTLTVSNMSPEDSSIYLCSVAEGTNYGYTFGSGTRLTVV.

This clonotype was seen ten or more times. J is TRBJ2-2 and V is TRBV3-1; D gene ambiguous. In germline, CDR1 is LGHDT, CDR2 YNNKEL (reference sequence). Trimming removed 3 bases at V and 7 bases at J, with 9 bases between. CDR3 size: 13 residues. This CDR3 reads CASSQGNGGELFF. CDR3 DNA: TGTGCCAGCAGCCAGGGTAATGGCGGGGAGCTGTTTTTT.

By share, this clonotype counts as medium-sized. This chain connects TRBV5-6 to TRBJ2-1; tentative D call: TRBD2 (7 bases). Between the trimmed V and J ends, which lost 5 bases and 4 bases, there was a span of 16 bases. This CDR3 has 15 amino acids. Germline V gives CDR1 SGHDT, CDR2 YYEEEE. In DNA form, the CDR3 reads TGTGCCAGCAGTTTTAGGGGGGGCAGTTACAATGAGCAGTTCTTC. This encodes CASSFRGGSYNEQFF.

Within the sample, this clonotype is medium-sized. The genes are TRBV11-2 and TRBJ2-1; a possible D gene is TRBD1 (6 bases). Trimming left V 5 bases short and J 4 bases short, with 15 bases between. Germline values: CDR1 SGHAT, CDR2 FQNNGV. The CDR3 is made up of 15 amino acids. CDR3 amino acids: CASSPMGALYNEQFF. The DNA of the CDR3 is TGTGCCAGCAGCCCGATGGGGGCGTTGTACAATGAGCAGTTCTTC.

This clonotype has a count of ten or more. Here the CDR3 DNA reads TGTGCCAGCAGCTCTTTGTCCCTAGCAAAAATCCAAGAGACCCAGTACTTC. As protein: CASSSLSLAKIQETQYF. This rearrangement joins TRBV11-2 to TRBJ2-5, with a weak D call TRBD2 (5 bases). Trimming removed 4 bases from V and 1 base from J, with 19 bases in between. Germline loops: CDR1 SGHAT, CDR2 FQNNGV. The CDR3 runs 17 residues.

This clonotype was picked up many times. This chain connects TRBV9 to TRBJ2-3; 7 nucleotides align to TRBD2. V shed 1 base, J shed 1 base, and the junction held 0 bases outside the gene matches. Germline V gives CDR1 SGDLS, CDR2 YYNGEE. CDR3 length: 14 amino acids. Here the CDR3 reads CASSVLAGTDTQYF. The CDR3, as DNA: TGTGCCAGCAGCGTACTAGCGGGCACAGATACGCAGTATTTT.

This clonotype was detected many times. The chain employs TRBV20-1 and TRBJ2-3, with TRBD2 matching 14 bases. V was pared by 4 bases and J by 3 bases, with 12 bases of the junction left unmatched. CDR1 is DFQATT, CDR2 SNEGSKA, per germline (reference sequence). This CDR3 has 18 amino acids. CDR3 sequence: CSAIKPGLAGDLTDTQYF. The CDR3 DNA sequence: TGCAGTGCTATAAAGCCGGGACTAGCGGGAGACCTGACAGATACGCAGTATTTT.

This clonotype has more than one count but fewer than ten. The chain recombines TRBV19 with TRBJ2-1; 7 bases map to TRBD1. The germline V gene encodes CDR1 LNHDA and CDR2 SQIVND (reference sequence). Losses at the gene ends were 5 bases for V and 10 bases for J; bases not matched to a gene: 11. The CDR3 has 14 residues. CDR3 nucleotides: TGTGCCAGTAGTTGGGGGACAGAGGTGGACGAGCAGTTCTTC. Translated: CASSWGTEVDEQFF.